This T cell receptor beta chain was identified in a study of human T cells and chemical hapten exposure. Whole blood, unfractionated, served as the material for total RNA extraction. As processed by the authors: With a range of roughly 23,224 to 690,600, the median per sample was around 96,000 TCRs. TCRdb reanalysed the 5' RACE reads using MiXCR and keeps one entry per CDR3 protein. The V and J calls and clone size come from TCRdb's table, not from the authors' own analysis. The data hold approximately 110,000 distinct CDR3 sequences, with roughly a fifth observed a single time. CDR1 MNHEY and CDR2 SVGAGI come from the germline V gene. Trimming stripped 4 bases from V and 3 bases from J, with 22 bases between. The CDR3 covers 17 residues.

This sequence originates from a human donor in good health. J is TRBJ2-7 and V is TRBV6-5, with D possibly TRBD2 on 6 matching bases. The CDR3 sequence is CASSFLERGRGNYEQYF. CDR3 bases: TGTGCCAGCAGTTTCCTCGAACGGGGCCGCGGGAACTACGAGCAGTACTTC.